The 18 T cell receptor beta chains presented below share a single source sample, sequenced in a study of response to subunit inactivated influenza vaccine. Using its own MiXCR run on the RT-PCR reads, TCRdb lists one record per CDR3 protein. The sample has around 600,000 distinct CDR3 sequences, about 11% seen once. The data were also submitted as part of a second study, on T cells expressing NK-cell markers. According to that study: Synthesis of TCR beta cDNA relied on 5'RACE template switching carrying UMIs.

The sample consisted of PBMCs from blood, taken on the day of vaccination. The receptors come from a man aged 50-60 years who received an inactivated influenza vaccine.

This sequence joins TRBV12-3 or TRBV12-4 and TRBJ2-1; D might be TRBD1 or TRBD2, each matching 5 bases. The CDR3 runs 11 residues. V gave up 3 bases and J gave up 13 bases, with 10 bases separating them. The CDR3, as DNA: TGTGCCAGCAGTTTTTCGAGGGGTCAGTTCTTC. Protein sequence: CASSFSRGQFF.

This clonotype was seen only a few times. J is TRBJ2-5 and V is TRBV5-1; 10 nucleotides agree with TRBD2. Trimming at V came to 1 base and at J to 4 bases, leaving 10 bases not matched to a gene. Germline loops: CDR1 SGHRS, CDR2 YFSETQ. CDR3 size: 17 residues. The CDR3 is CASSLRLAGAEGETQYF. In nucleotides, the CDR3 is TGCGCCAGCAGCTTGAGGCTAGCGGGAGCTGAGGGAGAGACCCAGTACTTC.

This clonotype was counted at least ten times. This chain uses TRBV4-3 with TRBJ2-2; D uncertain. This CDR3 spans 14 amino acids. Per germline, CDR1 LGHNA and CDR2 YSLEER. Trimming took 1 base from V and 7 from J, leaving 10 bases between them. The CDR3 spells CASSQVASYGELFF. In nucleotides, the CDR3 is TGCGCCAGCAGCCAAGTTGCCAGCTACGGGGAGCTGTTTTTT.

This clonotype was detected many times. CDR3 loop: CASSRQDSNQPQHF. CDR3 nucleotide sequence: TGTGCCAGCAGCCGACAGGATAGCAATCAGCCCCAGCATTTT. The chain combines TRBV12-3 or TRBV12-4 with TRBJ1-5; maybe TRBD1 (6 bases). With 6 bases removed from V and 0 bases from J, the gap between germline ends came to 9 bases. The CDR3 length is 14 residues.

CDR3 sequence (DNA): TGCGCCAGCAGTGAGTCTGGCTCCGGGGCGGAGACCCAGTACTTC. It encodes CASSESGSGAETQYF. The chain combines TRBV10-1 with TRBJ2-5; D tentatively fits TRBD1 or TRBD2 (5 bases each). Trimming took 0 bases from V and 5 from J, leaving 13 bases between them. Germline-derived CDR1 and CDR2 are WNHNN and SYGVQD (reference sequence). The length of the CDR3 is 15 residues.

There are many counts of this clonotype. The CDR3 DNA reads TGTGCCAGCAGCTTAGCAGAGAACACCGGGGAGCTGTTTTTT. This encodes CASSLAENTGELFF. The rearrangement uses TRBV11-2 and TRBJ2-2; D is ambiguous. Deletions cut 1 base from V and 1 base from J, with 4 bases between. Germline assignment: CDR1 SGHAT and CDR2 FQNNGV. The CDR3 spans 14 residues.

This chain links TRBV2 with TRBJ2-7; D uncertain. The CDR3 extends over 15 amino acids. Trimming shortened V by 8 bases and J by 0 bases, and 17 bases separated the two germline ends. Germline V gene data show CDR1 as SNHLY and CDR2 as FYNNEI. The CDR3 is CASERTRTASYEQYF. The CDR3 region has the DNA TGTGCCAGCGAACGTACAAGGACCGCCTCCTACGAGCAGTACTTC.

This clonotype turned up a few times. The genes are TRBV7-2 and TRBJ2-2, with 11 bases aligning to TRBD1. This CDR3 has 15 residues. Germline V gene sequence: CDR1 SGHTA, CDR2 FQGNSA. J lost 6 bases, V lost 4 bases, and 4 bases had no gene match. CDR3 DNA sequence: TGTGCCAGCAGCTCAGGGACAGGGGGTGCCGGGGAGCTGTTTTTT. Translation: CASSSGTGGAGELFF.

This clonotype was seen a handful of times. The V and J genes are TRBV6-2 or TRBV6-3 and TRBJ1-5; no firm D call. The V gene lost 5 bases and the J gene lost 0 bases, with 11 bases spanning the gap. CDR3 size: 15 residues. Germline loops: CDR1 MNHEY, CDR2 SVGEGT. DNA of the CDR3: TGTGCCAGCAGTCCTGGCGCCATTAGCAATCAGCCCCAGCATTTT. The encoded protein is CASSPGAISNQPQHF.

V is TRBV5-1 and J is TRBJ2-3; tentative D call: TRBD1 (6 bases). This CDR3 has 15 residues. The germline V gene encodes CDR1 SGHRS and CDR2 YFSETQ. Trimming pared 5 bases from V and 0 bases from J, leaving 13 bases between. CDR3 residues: CASSNWGHSTDTQYF. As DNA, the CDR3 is TGCGCCAGCAGTAATTGGGGGCATAGCACAGATACGCAGTATTTT. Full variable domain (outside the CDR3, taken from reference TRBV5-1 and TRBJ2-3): KAGVTQTPRYLIKTRGQQVTLSCSPISGHRSVSWYQQTPGQGLQFLFEYFSETQRNKGNFPGRFSGRQFSNSRSEMNVSTLELGDSALYLCASSNWGHSTDTQYFGPGTRLTVL.

The CDR3 loop reads CASSLRLSLAGAETQYF. The CDR3 DNA is TGTGCCAGCAGCTTACGCCTTTCCCTAGCGGGAGCGGAGACCCAGTACTTC. The rearrangement uses TRBV7-8 and TRBJ2-5; 10 bases match TRBD2. The CDR3 covers 17 residues. In germline, CDR1 is SGHVS, CDR2 FQNEAQ. J lost 5 bases, V lost 2 bases, and 11 bases had no gene match. The full variable domain, rest sourced from reference TRBV7-8 and TRBJ2-5, is GAGVSQSPRYKVAKRGQDVALRCDPISGHVSLFWYQQALGQGPEFLTYFQNEAQLDKSGLPSDRFFAERPEGSVSTLKIQRTQQEDSAVYLCASSLRLSLAGAETQYFGPGTRLLVL.

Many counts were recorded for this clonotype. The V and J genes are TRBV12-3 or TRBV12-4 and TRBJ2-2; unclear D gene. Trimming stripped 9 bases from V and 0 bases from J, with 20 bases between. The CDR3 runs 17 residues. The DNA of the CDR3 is TGTGCCAGTAGACGGTCCCGCCAGGCCGCGAACACCGGGGAGCTGTTTTTT. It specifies CASRRSRQAANTGELFF.

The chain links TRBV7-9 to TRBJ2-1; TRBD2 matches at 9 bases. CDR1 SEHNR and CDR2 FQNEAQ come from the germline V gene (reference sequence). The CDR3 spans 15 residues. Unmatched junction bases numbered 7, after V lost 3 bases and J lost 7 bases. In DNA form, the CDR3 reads TGTGCCAGCAGCTTGTGGCGGGGGGGCCGGAATGAGCAGTTCTTC. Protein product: CASSLWRGGRNEQFF.

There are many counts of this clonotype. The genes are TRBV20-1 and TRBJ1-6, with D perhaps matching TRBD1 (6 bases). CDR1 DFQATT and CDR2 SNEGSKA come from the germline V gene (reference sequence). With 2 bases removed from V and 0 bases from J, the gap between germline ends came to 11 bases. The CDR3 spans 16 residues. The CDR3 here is CSARLGGSSYNSPLHF. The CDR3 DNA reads TGCAGTGCTAGACTAGGGGGGAGCTCCTATAATTCACCCCTCCACTTT.

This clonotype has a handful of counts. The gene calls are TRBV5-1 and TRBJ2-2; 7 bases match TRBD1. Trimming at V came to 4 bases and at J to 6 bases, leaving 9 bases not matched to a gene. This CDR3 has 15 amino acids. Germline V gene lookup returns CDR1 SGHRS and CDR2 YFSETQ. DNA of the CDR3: TGCGCCAGCAGCCTCGACAGGGCCTTCTCCGGGGAGCTGTTTTTT. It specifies CASSLDRAFSGELFF.

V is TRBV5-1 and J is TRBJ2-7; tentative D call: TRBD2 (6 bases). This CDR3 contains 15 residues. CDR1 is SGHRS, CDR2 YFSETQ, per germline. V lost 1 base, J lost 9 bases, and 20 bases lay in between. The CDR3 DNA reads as TGCGCCAGCAGCTTGTCTAGCGAGACGACGACATGGCAGTACTTC. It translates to CASSLSSETTTWQYF. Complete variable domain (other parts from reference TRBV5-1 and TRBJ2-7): KAGVTQTPRYLIKTRGQQVTLSCSPISGHRSVSWYQQTPGQGLQFLFEYFSETQRNKGNFPGRFSGRQFSNSRSEMNVSTLELGDSALYLCASSLSSETTTWQYFGPGTRLTVT.

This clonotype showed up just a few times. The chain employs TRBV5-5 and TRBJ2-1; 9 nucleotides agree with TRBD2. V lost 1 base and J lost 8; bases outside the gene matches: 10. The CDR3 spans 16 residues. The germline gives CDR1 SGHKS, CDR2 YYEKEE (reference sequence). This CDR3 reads CASSLLAVAGVDEQFF. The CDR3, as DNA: TGTGCCAGCAGCTTGTTAGCCGTAGCGGGAGTGGATGAGCAGTTCTTC.

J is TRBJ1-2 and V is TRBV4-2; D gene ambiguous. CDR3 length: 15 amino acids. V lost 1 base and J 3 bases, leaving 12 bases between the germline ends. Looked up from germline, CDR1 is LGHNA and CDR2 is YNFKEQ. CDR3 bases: TGTGCCAGCAGCCAAGGACCGGTATCGGACTATGGCTACACCTTC. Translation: CASSQGPVSDYGYTF.